This is a list of T cell receptor beta chains from one sample in a study of CD8 T cells in ankylosing spondylitis. TCRdb redid the calling of the 5' RACE reads with MiXCR, one entry per CDR3 protein. The sample contains roughly 350,000 distinct CDR3 sequences, 6.5% to 10% of which appear only once. The sample taken for sequencing was blood, either unsorted or a sorted T cell fraction (not recorded which). The receptors here all came from a male donor with ankylosing spondylitis. Both conserved end residues are part of each CDR3. A D gene is named only where the DNA matches it firmly. Size values are once, few and many counts, or a class for expanded clones, and some rows have none.

d_call | j_call | clone_size | v_call | cdr3_nt | cdr3_aa
. | TRBJ2-7 | few | TRBV2 | TGTGCCAGCAGTGAAGGGGTAGGGGTCTACGAGCAGTACTTC | CASSEGVGVYEQYF
. | TRBJ1-1 | few | TRBV2 | TGTGCCAGCAGCCTTGAGGACAGTCTGAACACTGAAGCTTTCTTT | CASSLEDSLNTEAFF
. | TRBJ2-7 | . | TRBV3-1 | TGTGCCAGCAGCCAAAAGGGGCCTGAAGGCCCCTACGAGCAGTACTTC | CASSQKGPEGPYEQYF
TRBD2 | TRBJ2-3 | few | TRBV5-1 | TGCGCCAGCAGTACAGGGACTAGCGGGAGGAACACAGATACGCAGTATTTT | CASSTGTSGRNTDTQYF
. | TRBJ2-1 | . | TRBV29-1 | TGCAGCGTTGAAGCGGCGCCCGCCCTCTCCTACAATGAGCAGTTCTTC | CSVEAAPALSYNEQFF
TRBD1 | TRBJ2-7 | many | TRBV3-1 | TGTGCCAGCAGCCAACCGGGACAGGCTATCTACGAGCAGTACTTC | CASSQPGQAIYEQYF
TRBD1 | TRBJ1-4 | . | TRBV19 | TGTGCCAGTAGTTGGCGGGACAGGGAGAGTCCCTACTTTTTT | CASSWRDRESPYFF
TRBD1 | TRBJ2-7 | few | TRBV7-6 | TGTGCCAGCAGCCCCCCGGGGGGACAGGGCTACGAGCAGTACTTC | CASSPPGGQGYEQYF
. | TRBJ2-3 | few | TRBV29-1 | TGCAGCGTTGATAACCGGTTGGGGTCGGGCAGCGGCGATACGCAGTATTTT | CSVDNRLGSGSGDTQYF
. | TRBJ1-2 | few | TRBV20-1 | TGCAGTGGGGAAATCTATGGCTACACCTTC | CSGEIYGYTF
. | TRBJ1-6 | many | TRBV30 | TGTGCCTGGTCCGGATCGAACAATTCACCCCTCCACTTT | CAWSGSNNSPLHF
. | TRBJ2-2 | . | TRBV6-4 | TGTGCCAGCAGTGACTCAGGGACGGTAAACACCGGGGAGCTGTTTTTT | CASSDSGTVNTGELFF
. | TRBJ2-2 | . | TRBV19 | TGTGCCAGTGATAGGTCCGGGGAGCTGTTTTTT | CASDRSGELFF
TRBD2 | TRBJ2-1 | many | TRBV27 | TGTGCCAGCAGTGTTTACGGACTAGCGGGAGATCTTGAGCAGTTCTTC | CASSVYGLAGDLEQFF
TRBD2 | TRBJ2-1 | many | TRBV12-3/TRBV12-4 | TGTGCCAGCACCTTAGCGGGAGCATACAATGAGCAGTTCTTC | CASTLAGAYNEQFF
TRBD2 | TRBJ2-7 | few | TRBV3-1 | TGTGCCAGCAGCCAGTTGTTTCGCGGGAGGGCCCTCGAGCAGTACTTC | CASSQLFRGRALEQYF
. | TRBJ2-3 | . | TRBV7-9 | TGTGCCGGCAGCTGGCCCGCCGGCGGGTACACAGATACGCAGTATTTT | CAGSWPAGGYTDTQYF
. | TRBJ2-3 | few | TRBV10-3 | TGTGCCATCAGTGAGTCGAAACAGGGCGTCACAGATACGCAGTATTTT | CAISESKQGVTDTQYF
. | TRBJ2-1 | many | TRBV20-1 | TGCAGTGCTAGTGTCACAGGGCTGTTGATATACAATGAGCAGTTCTTC | CSASVTGLLIYNEQFF
TRBD2 | TRBJ2-2 | few | TRBV10-1 | TGCGCCAGCAGTGCCGCACTAGCGGGCGGGGAGCTGTTTTTT | CASSAALAGGELFF
. | TRBJ1-2 | many | TRBV4-3 | TGCGCCAGCAGCCAAGCCCACCAGGGTGACTATGGCTACACCTTC | CASSQAHQGDYGYTF
TRBD1 | TRBJ1-5 | few | TRBV12-3/TRBV12-4 | TGTGCCAGCAAGGTGGGACAGGGGTCCAATCAGCCCCAGCATTTT | CASKVGQGSNQPQHF
. | TRBJ2-5 | few | TRBV11-3 | TGTGCCAGCAGCTTAATGAGGGGCCAAGAGACCCAGTACTTC | CASSLMRGQETQYF
. | TRBJ1-3 | . | TRBV20-1 | TGCAGTGCTAGATACGGGGGCTCTGGAAACACCATATATTTT | CSARYGGSGNTIYF
TRBD2 | TRBJ2-1 | few | TRBV18 | TGTGCCAGCTCACCCAATAGCGGGAGTTTGCACAATGAGCAGTTCTTC | CASSPNSGSLHNEQFF
. | TRBJ2-2 | . | TRBV20-1 | TGCAGTGCTAGAGATCTACCGGCCGAGAACACCGGGGAGCTGTTTTTT | CSARDLPAENTGELFF
. | TRBJ2-5 | many | TRBV5-1 | TGCGCCAGCAGCTCCGACCTAAGCGGCACTCAAGAGACCCAGTACTTC | CASSSDLSGTQETQYF
TRBD1 | TRBJ2-1 | many | TRBV29-1 | TGCAGCGTTGAAGGGGCCGACAGGGGGGCCTACAATGAGCAGTTCTTC | CSVEGADRGAYNEQFF
TRBD2 | TRBJ2-3 | many | TRBV7-2 | TGTGCCAGCAGTCCGGGACTAGCAACAGATACGCAGTATTTT | CASSPGLATDTQYF
. | TRBJ2-2 | . | TRBV14 | TGTGCCAGCAGTCACAACCCTATCGGCCTCGGGGAGCTGTTTTTT | CASSHNPIGLGELFF
. | TRBJ1-1 | many | TRBV12-3/TRBV12-4 | TGTGCCAGCAGTCGGGGGGACACTGAAGCTTTCTTT | CASSRGDTEAFF
. | TRBJ2-2 | . | TRBV15 | TGTGCCACCAGCAGAGATTACCCCTCGGTCAGGTCCACCGGGGAGCTGTTTTTT | CATSRDYPSVRSTGELFF
. | TRBJ2-2 | few | TRBV27 | TGTGCCAGCAGTTTACAGTTCCCGAGAGGCGGGGAGCTGTTTTTT | CASSLQFPRGGELFF
TRBD1 | TRBJ2-5 | . | TRBV12-5 | TGTGCTAGTGGTTTGTTCCGGACAGGGATAGAGACCCAGTACTTC | CASGLFRTGIETQYF
. | TRBJ2-3 | few | TRBV9 | TGTGCCAGCAGCATAGACTCCGGGACGGCTAGCACAGATACGCAGTATTTT | CASSIDSGTASTDTQYF
TRBD2 | TRBJ2-7 | few | TRBV11-2 | TGTGCCAGCAGCCTCGGACTAGCGGGAAGGTACGAGCAGTACTTC | CASSLGLAGRYEQYF
. | TRBJ2-1 | few | TRBV28 | TGTGCCAGCAGTTCGAGTGGGGGGCGCTTATACAATGAGCAGTTCTTC | CASSSSGGRLYNEQFF